The 27 T cell receptor beta chains below all came from one sample that was sequenced in a study of T-cell memory formation after mild COVID-19. TCRdb called the 5' RACE reads again in MiXCR, with one record for every CDR3 protein. The sample lists 190,000 or so distinct CDR3 sequences; 8% to 11% were seen once. Sequenced sample: PBMCs or a T cell subset sorted from them (not recorded which). The receptors originated from a man aged 18 to 29 who had mild COVID-19 (a few samples of this study predate the infection). Cell type and time point are not known.

This clonotype showed up just a few times. This chain connects TRBV3-1 to TRBJ1-2, with TRBD1 as a possible D gene (5 bases). CDR3 length: 15 residues. The germline V gene encodes CDR1 LGHDT and CDR2 YNNKEL (reference sequence). V lost 4 bases and J lost 3, with 15 bases in between. As DNA, the CDR3 is TGTGCCAGCAGCCCCTCAGGGCAGGAAGACTATGGCTACACCTTC. Residues: CASSPSGQEDYGYTF.

This clonotype was seen a single time. The V gene is TRBV9, the J gene TRBJ2-1; D is undetermined. The germline gives CDR1 SGDLS, CDR2 YYNGEE. The CDR3 loop spans 15 amino acids. Trimming shortened V by 0 bases and J by 0 bases, and 7 bases separated the two germline ends. The CDR3 sequence: CASSVGDPSYNEQFF. DNA of the CDR3: TGTGCCAGCAGCGTAGGGGATCCCTCCTACAATGAGCAGTTCTTC.

This clonotype turned up a few times. This sequence joins TRBV12-3 or TRBV12-4 and TRBJ1-5; unclear D gene. This CDR3 comprises 14 residues. The V end lost 3 bases, the J end lost 4 bases, and 10 bases lay between the germline ends. CDR3 sequence (DNA): TGTGCCAGCAGTTTTATAGGGCTAAATCAGCCCCAGCATTTT. Encoded protein: CASSFIGLNQPQHF.

V usage is TRBV24-1 and J usage is TRBJ2-3; D is unclear. CDR3 length: 15 residues. The germline V and J ends were trimmed by 1 base and 2 bases, with 9 bases remaining between them. CDR1 and CDR2 from the germline V gene are KGHDR and SFDVKD. CDR3: CATSDFPANTDTQYF. The CDR3 DNA sequence: TGTGCCACCAGTGATTTTCCAGCAAACACAGATACGCAGTATTTT.

In this sample, this clonotype turned up a few times. The chain joins TRBV2 to TRBJ2-5; D not certain. The V end was cut by 3 bases, the J end by 6 bases, with 14 bases between. The CDR3 is 14 amino acids. Germline lookup yields CDR1 SNHLY and CDR2 FYNNEI. The CDR3 nucleotides are TGTGCCAGCAGTGATGGGATTGGTGATAAGACCCAGTACTTC. Translated: CASSDGIGDKTQYF.

This clonotype was counted many times. V usage is TRBV7-2 and J usage is TRBJ2-5, with a tentative D call TRBD2 (6 bases). Looked up from germline, CDR1 is SGHTA and CDR2 is FQGNSA. V was shortened by 5 bases and J by 4 bases, with 17 bases between the two germline ends. The CDR3 spans 15 residues. Here the CDR3 reads CASSLQAGQLETQYF. Here the CDR3 DNA reads TGTGCCAGCAGCCTTCAAGCGGGCCAGCTAGAGACCCAGTACTTC.

This clonotype was seen a few times. V and J are TRBV7-9 and TRBJ1-2, with D possibly being TRBD1 (5 bases). The CDR3 extends over 13 amino acids. Germline loops: CDR1 SEHNR, CDR2 FQNEAQ (reference sequence). V lost 0 bases and J 6 bases, leaving 8 bases between the germline ends. CDR3 amino acids: CASSLAGDDGYTF. CDR3 coding DNA: TGTGCCAGCAGCTTAGCGGGGGATGATGGCTACACCTTC.

A few counts support this clonotype. The chain combines TRBV7-2 with TRBJ2-1, with 7 bases that match TRBD1. J lost 5 bases, V lost 4 bases, and 8 bases had no gene match. Germline V CDR1 and CDR2: SGHTA, FQGNSA. The CDR3 totals 15 residues. The CDR3 nucleotides are TGTGCCAGCAGCTCGGGACAGAGTATCAACAATGAGCAGTTCTTC. Amino acids: CASSSGQSINNEQFF.

This clonotype has a handful of counts. This sequence joins TRBV12-3 or TRBV12-4 and TRBJ1-1, with D possibly matching TRBD1 (5 bases). The V gene lost 8 bases and the J gene lost 4 bases, with 14 bases spanning the gap. The CDR3 consists of 13 residues. CDR3 coding DNA: TGTGCCAGCGATGGGGGAGCAGCCACTGAAGCTTTCTTT. Its translation is CASDGGAATEAFF.

This clonotype was seen ten or more times. This rearrangement joins TRBV20-1 to TRBJ1-1, with D possibly TRBD1 on 5 matching bases. The CDR3 has 15 amino acids. In germline, CDR1 is DFQATT, CDR2 SNEGSKA (reference sequence). The V end was cut by 3 bases, the J end by 1 base, with 15 bases between. The CDR3 nucleotides read TGCAGTGCTAGGACCTTGGGGGGAGGGAACACTGAAGCTTTCTTT. Its translation is CSARTLGGGNTEAFF.

This clonotype was picked up a small number of times. The V gene is TRBV7-3, the J gene TRBJ2-3; D is perhaps TRBD2 (6 bases). The ends were cut back, 1 base at V and 0 bases at J, with 11 bases in the middle. From germline, CDR1 is SGHTA and CDR2 FQGTGA. The CDR3 covers 16 residues. CDR3 coding DNA: TGTGCCAGCAGCTTAAGAGGGCGGGGAAGCACAGATACGCAGTATTTT. Amino acids: CASSLRGRGSTDTQYF.

The sample holds a few counts of this clonotype. The chain couples TRBV6-5 to TRBJ1-4; D perhaps matches TRBD1 (6 bases). V was shortened by 4 bases and J by 8 bases, with 17 bases between the two germline ends. Germline CDR1 MNHEY, CDR2 SVGAGI. The CDR3 is made up of 15 amino acids. DNA for the CDR3: TGTGCCAGCAGTTCTCCCAGGGGTGAAGGAGAAAAACTGTTTTTT. Protein sequence: CASSSPRGEGEKLFF.

The rearrangement joins TRBV5-5 to TRBJ2-5; D is uncertain. The V and J ends lost 0 bases and 3 bases respectively, with 9 bases between them. The CDR3 runs to 14 residues. From germline, CDR1 is SGHKS and CDR2 YYEKEE (reference sequence). The CDR3 sequence: CASSLAQTEETQYF. The CDR3 DNA reads as TGTGCCAGCAGCTTGGCGCAGACTGAAGAGACCCAGTACTTC.

The gene calls are TRBV28 and TRBJ2-3; D possibly corresponds to TRBD2 (6 bases). This CDR3 has 16 residues. From germline, CDR1 is MDHEN and CDR2 SYDVKM. Trimming removed 0 bases from V and 0 bases from J, with 10 bases in between. In DNA, the CDR3 is TGTGCCAGCAGTTTATGGCGGACTACTAGCACAGATACGCAGTATTTT. This encodes CASSLWRTTSTDTQYF.

The table lists this clonotype with a few counts. The genes are TRBV20-1 and TRBJ1-1; tentative D call: TRBD1 (6 bases). The length of the CDR3 is 13 residues. Germline V CDR1 and CDR2: DFQATT, SNEGSKA (reference sequence). Trimming took 3 bases from V and 4 from J, leaving 12 bases between them. The CDR3 DNA sequence: TGCAGTGCTAGTGCAGGGGCCGGCACTGAAGCTTTCTTT. Protein product: CSASAGAGTEAFF.

The CDR3 region is CSASPMRGAYNEQFF. As DNA, the CDR3 is TGCAGTGCTAGTCCAATGCGGGGGGCCTACAATGAGCAGTTCTTC. The chain has TRBV20-1 and TRBJ2-1; 8 nucleotides align to TRBD2. With V trimmed by 3 bases and J by 2 bases, 6 bases remained unmatched. This CDR3 region has 15 residues. Per germline, CDR1 DFQATT and CDR2 SNEGSKA (reference sequence).

The V gene is TRBV6-5, the J gene TRBJ1-2, with 9 bases matching TRBD1. The germline V gene has CDR1 MNHEY and CDR2 SVGAGI. The junction had 5 bases not matched to a gene; V was cut back by 2 bases and J by 4 bases. The CDR3 has 15 residues. In DNA form, the CDR3 reads TGTGCCAGCAGTTACGGGGGGACAGGGAGCTATGGCTACACCTTC. This translates into CASSYGGTGSYGYTF.

This clonotype was counted ten times or more. The genes are TRBV5-1 and TRBJ2-1; D possibly corresponds to TRBD2 (5 bases). This CDR3 region has 14 residues. V lost 7 bases and J lost 2, with 13 bases in between. CDR1 is SGHRS and CDR2 is YFSETQ in the germline V gene. The CDR3 DNA reads TGCGCCAGCTTCACGAGCGGTACCTACAATGAGCAGTTCTTC. As protein: CASFTSGTYNEQFF.

This clonotype has a handful of counts. This rearrangement joins TRBV6-5 to TRBJ1-5, with TRBD1 identical over 9 bases. There are 13 residues in the CDR3. V lost 8 bases, J lost 6 bases, and 5 bases stayed unmatched. The germline V gene has CDR1 MNHEY and CDR2 SVGAGI. The CDR3 reads CASRDREGQPQHF. CDR3 coding DNA: TGTGCCAGCCGGGACAGGGAAGGTCAGCCCCAGCATTTT.

The gene calls are TRBV12-3 or TRBV12-4 and TRBJ2-1; D is perhaps TRBD1 (5 bases). The germline V and J ends were trimmed by 3 bases and 12 bases, with 12 bases remaining between them. The CDR3 loop spans 12 amino acids. Written as DNA, the CDR3 is TGTGCCAGCAGTTTGCAGGGTCTGATGCAGTTCTTC. It is translated as CASSLQGLMQFF.

The rearrangement joins TRBV28 to TRBJ1-5; weak D call: TRBD1 (5 bases). Germline-derived CDR1 and CDR2 are MDHEN and SYDVKM. This CDR3 has 17 residues. The V end lost 6 bases, the J end lost 5 bases, and 23 bases lay between the germline ends. The CDR3 region has the DNA TGTGCCAGCAGCCTCAGGGTTTCGTTCTCGGTCGATCAGCCCCAGCATTTT. Translated, it gives CASSLRVSFSVDQPQHF.

In its sample, this clonotype was seen a few times. The CDR3 bases are TGTGCCAGCAGCCTTCGGGGGGCGGCCATAACCGGGGAGCTGTTTTTT. Translated, it gives CASSLRGAAITGELFF. This chain uses TRBV3-1 with TRBJ2-2, with a possible D match to TRBD2 (7 bases). The germline CDR1 and CDR2 sequences are LGHDT and YNNKEL (reference sequence). Between the trimmed V and J ends, which lost 4 bases and 5 bases, there was a span of 17 bases. This CDR3 has 16 amino acids.

The table lists this clonotype with a few counts. The chain has TRBV7-2 and TRBJ1-3; no definite D call. From germline, CDR1 is SGHTA and CDR2 FQGNSA. CDR3 length equals 15 residues. V was cut by 5 bases and J by 0 bases, with 11 bases left in between. CDR3 DNA sequence: TGTGCCAGCAGCCCTAGCAGGAGCTCTGGAAACACCATATATTTT. This encodes CASSPSRSSGNTIYF.

The chain joins TRBV12-3 or TRBV12-4 to TRBJ1-2; the D gene is possibly TRBD1 (6 bases). V lost 10 bases and J 2 bases, leaving 11 bases between the germline ends. The CDR3 consists of 12 residues. The CDR3 here is CATQGRNYGYTF. Here the CDR3 DNA reads TGTGCCACACAGGGACGAAACTATGGCTACACCTTC.

This clonotype occurred a few times. The V call is TRBV6-5, the J call TRBJ1-1; 7 positions match TRBD1. Germline CDR1 reads MNHEY; CDR2 reads SVGAGI. CDR3 length: 11 amino acids. V was clipped by 9 bases and J by 11 bases; unmatched bases: 9. The CDR3 coding sequence is TGTGCCAGTTCAACAGGGGTCTCGGCTTTCTTT. Its translation: CASSTGVSAFF.

This clonotype was seen at least ten times. CDR3 bases: TGCGCCAGCAGCCCGATGACGGATGAAAAACTGTTTTTT. Translated, it gives CASSPMTDEKLFF. The rearrangement joins TRBV5-1 to TRBJ1-4; D unresolved. The V gene lost 4 bases and the J gene lost 6 bases, with 10 bases spanning the gap. This CDR3 region has 13 residues. The germline gives CDR1 SGHRS, CDR2 YFSETQ. Based on the CDR3 plus reference TRBV5-1 and TRBJ1-4, the full variable domain is KAGVTQTPRYLIKTRGQQVTLSCSPISGHRSVSWYQQTPGQGLQFLFEYFSETQRNKGNFPGRFSGRQFSNSRSEMNVSTLELGDSALYLCASSPMTDEKLFFGSGTQLSVL.

The chain is built from TRBV7-9 and TRBJ1-5; D not certain. The V and J ends lost 4 bases and 5 bases respectively, with 12 bases between them. The CDR3 spans 14 residues. Germline CDR1 and CDR2: SEHNR and FQNEAQ (reference sequence). This CDR3 is CASSSQNGDQPQHF. CDR3 coding DNA: TGTGCCAGCAGCTCCCAGAATGGGGATCAGCCCCAGCATTTT.